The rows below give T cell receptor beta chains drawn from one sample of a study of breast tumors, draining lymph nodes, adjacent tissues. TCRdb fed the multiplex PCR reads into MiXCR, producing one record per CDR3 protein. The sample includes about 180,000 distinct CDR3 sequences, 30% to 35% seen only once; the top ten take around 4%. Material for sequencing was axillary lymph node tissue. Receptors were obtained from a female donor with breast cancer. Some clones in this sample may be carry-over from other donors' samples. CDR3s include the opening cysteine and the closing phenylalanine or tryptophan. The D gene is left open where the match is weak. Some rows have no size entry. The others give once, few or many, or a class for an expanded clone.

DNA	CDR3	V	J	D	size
TGTGCCAGCAGTTTAGATTGGGTCACAGGGAGGTTGGAGGAGACCCAGTACTTC	CASSLDWVTGRLEETQYF	TRBV28	TRBJ2-5	.	.
TGCGCCAGCAGCCTTGTAAATCACAGGTCCCCCTACGAGCAGTACTTC	CASSLVNHRSPYEQYF	TRBV4-1	TRBJ2-7	.	many
TGCAGTGCTAGGAGGGCAGCGGGGGCCCAAGGGGCCCAGTACTTC	CSARRAAGAQGAQYF	TRBV20-1	TRBJ2-5	TRBD2	.
TGTGCCAGCGCGGGACTAGCGGGGGTAGGTGGGGCCAACGTCCTGACTTTC	CASAGLAGVGGANVLTF	TRBV7-9	TRBJ2-6	TRBD2	.
TGCGCCAGCGGGCGCGGACAGGGGGCCTACGAGCAGTACTTC	CASGRGQGAYEQYF	TRBV5-1	TRBJ2-7	TRBD1	many
TGTGCCAGCAGCGTCTTTGGACGATTTAATCAGCCCCAGCATTTT	CASSVFGRFNQPQHF	TRBV5-8	TRBJ1-5	.	many
TGTGCCAGCAGTAGGACAGCCGACAATCAGCCCCAGCATTTT	CASSRTADNQPQHF	TRBV5-6	TRBJ1-5	.	many
TGTGCCAGCAGCTTAGGAGGTGGGGCTTTCACAGATACGCAGTATTTT	CASSLGGGAFTDTQYF	TRBV11-2	TRBJ2-3	.	many
TGCGCCAGCAGTGAGTCTAGTGGGGGGGCCTACAATGAGCAGTTCTTC	CASSESSGGAYNEQFF	TRBV10-1	TRBJ2-1	TRBD2	many
TGTGCCAGCAGCTTGCGGGACACGGGTTGCTATGGCTACACCTTC	CASSLRDTGCYGYTF	TRBV5-6	TRBJ1-2	.	.
TGTGCCACCAGTGATTGGGGGCGGGGGGCAACAGATACGCAGTATTTT	CATSDWGRGATDTQYF	TRBV24-1	TRBJ2-3	TRBD2	many
TGTGCCAGCAGCCCAGGGCCCCAGGGCTACACCTTC	CASSPGPQGYTF	TRBV7-2	TRBJ1-2	.	once
TGTGCCAGCAGTTTAGGGGGCTTACCCGGGACACCTAAGGCGCAGTACTTC	CASSLGGLPGTPKAQYF	TRBV27	TRBJ2-7	.	many
TGTGCCAGCAGGAGTAACTTCGGGATTGAGCAGTTCTTC	CASRSNFGIEQFF	TRBV6-1	TRBJ2-1	.	few
TGCAGCGTTGGCACGGGGAGCCAAGAGACCCAGTACTTC	CSVGTGSQETQYF	TRBV29-1	TRBJ2-5	.	many
TGTGCCAGCCACCGGGACAGCCAAGAGACCCAGTACTTC	CASHRDSQETQYF	TRBV11-3	TRBJ2-5	TRBD1	.
TGTGCCAGCAGTCAGGGGGGGGTCTCTGGAAACACCATATATTTT	CASSQGGVSGNTIYF	TRBV12-3/TRBV12-4	TRBJ1-3	TRBD1	many
TGTGCCAGCAGCTTCGGGGATGAAAAACTGTTTTTT	CASSFGDEKLFF	TRBV5-4	TRBJ1-4	.	.
TGTGCCAGCAGCTTGCCGGGCGGGCCCCAGCATTTT	CASSLPGGPQHF	TRBV5-8	TRBJ1-5	.	many
TGCAGTGCTAGGAAGGGACTAGGCCTCCTGGATACGCAGTATTTT	CSARKGLGLLDTQYF	TRBV20-1	TRBJ2-3	TRBD2	many
TGCAGCTTCCTGGGACGTCAAGGCTACACCTTC	CSFLGRQGYTF	TRBV29-1	TRBJ1-2	.	.
TGCGCCAGCAGTGATCCGGGACAGGGAACCGATACGCAGTATTTT	CASSDPGQGTDTQYF	TRBV10-2	TRBJ2-3	TRBD1	.
TGTGCCAGCAGCCCTGGGACCGGGGCTTTCTTT	CASSPGTGAFF	TRBV3-1	TRBJ1-1	.	.
TGTGCCAGCAGTTGGACATCCTATGGCCATCAGCCCCAGCATTTT	CASSWTSYGHQPQHF	TRBV27	TRBJ1-5	.	.
TGCGCCAGCAGCCAGGGGAGGGGACAGGGTCACACAGATACGCAGTATTTT	CASSQGRGQGHTDTQYF	TRBV4-1	TRBJ2-3	TRBD1	many
TGCGCCAGCAGCCAACCCCCCCGAGGACGCCGATACGAGCAGTACTTC	CASSQPPRGRRYEQYF	TRBV4-1	TRBJ2-7	.	many
TGCGCCAGCAGCCGGCAGGCTAATAATGAAAAACTGTTTTTT	CASSRQANNEKLFF	TRBV5-1	TRBJ1-4	.	many
TGTGCCAGCAGGGGAAGGACAGGGGGGTCCTACGAGCAGTACTTC	CASRGRTGGSYEQYF	TRBV27	TRBJ2-7	TRBD1	few
TGTGCCACCAGCAGAGATCCCCAGGGAAAGGTCAATGAGCAGTTCTTC	CATSRDPQGKVNEQFF	TRBV15	TRBJ2-1	.	many
TGCAGTGCTAGAGATCGGGAGACCCAGTACTTC	CSARDRETQYF	TRBV20-1	TRBJ2-5	.	.
TGTGCCAGCTCACCGCGACAGGGTCGTCAAGATACGCAGTATTTT	CASSPRQGRQDTQYF	TRBV18	TRBJ2-3	TRBD1	few
TGTGCCAGCAGTGCCCGCGGCGGATTTAACAATGAGCAGTTCTTC	CASSARGGFNNEQFF	TRBV27	TRBJ2-1	.	.
TGTGCCAGCAGCTTATTGCCGGGGGGTTGCCCAGATACGCAGTATTTT	CASSLLPGGCPDTQYF	TRBV7-4	TRBJ2-3	TRBD2	.
TGTGCTAGGGAAAGGACAGCTAATAGCAATCAGCCCCAGCATTTT	CARERTANSNQPQHF	TRBV19	TRBJ1-5	.	.